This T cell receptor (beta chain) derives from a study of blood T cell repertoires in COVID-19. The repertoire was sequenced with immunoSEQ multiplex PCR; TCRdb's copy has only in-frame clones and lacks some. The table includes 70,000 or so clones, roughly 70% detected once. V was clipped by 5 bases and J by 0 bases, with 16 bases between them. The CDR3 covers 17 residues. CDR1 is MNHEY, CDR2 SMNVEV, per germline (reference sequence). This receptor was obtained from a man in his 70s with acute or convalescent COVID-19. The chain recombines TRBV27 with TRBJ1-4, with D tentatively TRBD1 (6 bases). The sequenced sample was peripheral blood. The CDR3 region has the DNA TGTGCCAGCAGTGCCGGAAGGGGGTTCCCAACTAATGAAAAACTGTTTTTT. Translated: CASSAGRGFPTNEKLFF.